The clone carrying this T cell receptor (beta chain) was recorded many times. Germline loops: CDR1 MNHNS, CDR2 SASEGT. V lost 6 bases and J 6 bases, leaving 23 bases between the germline ends. The CDR3 runs 17 residues. The source material, RNA transcripts, was used to amplify TCR beta CDR3 regions. First-round RT-PCR of the TCR CDR3 relied on the HTBI primer set. Via MiXCR, TCRdb re-called the multiplex PCR reads, giving one row per CDR3 protein. The data contain about 570,000 distinct CDR3 sequences, 11% to 15% of them singletons. The data were taken from a study of T cells in Graves' hyperthyroidism and ophthalmopathy.

The clonotype was recovered from a middle-aged woman with Graves' hyperthyroidism. The sequencing input was blood. This rearrangement joins TRBV6-1 to TRBJ1-4, with D perhaps TRBD1 (5 bases). As DNA, the CDR3 is TGTGCCAGCAGCGAGACCGCCAGTTGGGGGAGGGATGAAAAACTGTTTTTT. Translating gives CASSETASWGRDEKLFF.